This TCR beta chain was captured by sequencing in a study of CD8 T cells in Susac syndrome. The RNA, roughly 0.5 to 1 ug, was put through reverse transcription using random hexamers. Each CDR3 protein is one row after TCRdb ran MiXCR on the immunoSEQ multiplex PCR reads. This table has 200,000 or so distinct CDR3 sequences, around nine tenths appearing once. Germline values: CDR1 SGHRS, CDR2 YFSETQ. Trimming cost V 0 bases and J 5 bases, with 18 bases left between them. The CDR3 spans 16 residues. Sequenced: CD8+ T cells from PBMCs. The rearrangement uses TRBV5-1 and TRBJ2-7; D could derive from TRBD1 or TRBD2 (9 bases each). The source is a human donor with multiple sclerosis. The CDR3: CASSLGGGDRADEQYF. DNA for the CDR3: TGCGCCAGCAGCTTGGGCGGGGGGGACAGGGCCGACGAGCAGTACTTC.